This T cell receptor beta chain came from a study of T-cell reconstitution after alpha-beta-depleted transplantation in children. Study findings and constraints: From newly produced T cells came most of the T-cell counts and diversity one year after transplant.

TCRbeta library preparation incorporated unique molecular identifiers. A single record per CDR3 protein comes from TCRdb applying MiXCR to the PCR reads. The sample holds roughly 120,000 distinct CDR3 sequences, around a tenth seen once. This clonotype has only a few counts. What it binds is unknown. This TCR was recovered from a boy aged 2 to 10 with acute lymphoblastic leukemia, due to receive a stem cell transplant. Sequenced material: PBMCs, taken before TCRalphabeta/CD19-depleted stem cell transplant.

The CDR3 region has the DNA TGTGCCACCAGTGATTTGGAGGGCCCCGAGGGGAATTCACCCCTCCACTTT. Residues: CATSDLEGPEGNSPLHF. The rearrangement links TRBV24-1 to TRBJ1-6, with D perhaps TRBD1 (5 bases). The V gene lost 0 bases and the J gene lost 7 bases, with 15 bases spanning the gap. CDR3 size: 17 residues. CDR1 KGHDR and CDR2 SFDVKD come from the germline V gene.